The 24 T cell receptor beta chains below come from one sample, sequenced in a study of human T cells and chemical hapten exposure. Noted time point: pre-sensitization, week 0. Treatment reported: therapeutic diphenylcyclopropenone sensitization with weekly scalp DPC. TCRdb redid the calling of the RACE reads with MiXCR, one entry per CDR3 protein. Of approximately 260,000 distinct CDR3 sequences in the sample, more than 6.5% were seen once. The material was whole blood, obtained in connection with sensitization to the hapten diphenylcyclopropenone (DPC). The receptors stem from a woman aged 40 to 50 with alopecia areata. Some clones in this sample may be carry-over from other donors' samples.

This clonotype appeared a few times. The V gene is TRBV15, the J gene TRBJ2-7; D gene unclear. The CDR3 is 12 amino acids. The V end lost 1 base, the J end lost 4 bases, and 5 bases lay between the germline ends. In germline, CDR1 is LNHNV, CDR2 YYDKDF (reference sequence). The CDR3 loop reads CATSRVPYEQYF. CDR3 coding DNA: TGTGCCACCAGCAGAGTTCCGTACGAGCAGTACTTC.

This clonotype occurred a few times. For the CDR3, the DNA is TGTGCCAGCAGCCCCACAAGGGCCAATGAGCAGTTCTTC. It yields the protein CASSPTRANEQFF. The gene calls are TRBV11-3 and TRBJ2-1; unclear D gene. V shed 5 bases and J shed 6 bases, with 11 bases lying between them. Germline lookup yields CDR1 SGHNT and CDR2 YENEEA. The CDR3 is 13 amino acids.

This clonotype came up many times. The chain couples TRBV7-2 to TRBJ2-1; a weak D match, TRBD2 (5 bases). The CDR3 contains 15 residues. V lost 4 bases and J 5 bases, leaving 15 bases between the germline ends. Germline V gene data show CDR1 as SGHTA and CDR2 as FQGNSA. This CDR3 is CASSSLGLPNNEQFF. The CDR3 nucleotides are TGTGCCAGCAGCTCCCTCGGACTCCCCAACAATGAGCAGTTCTTC.

Ten or more counts support this clonotype. V and J are TRBV6-2 or TRBV6-3 and TRBJ2-1, with 7 bases matching TRBD1. Trimming removed 2 bases from V and 9 bases from J; junction bases left unmatched: 10. In germline, CDR1 is MNHEY, CDR2 SVGEGT. This CDR3 spans 15 amino acids. The CDR3 DNA reads TGTGCCAGCAGTTACGTAACAGGGGTTAAGGGTGAGCAGTTCTTC. The encoded protein is CASSYVTGVKGEQFF.

This clonotype occurred a few times. The chain recombines TRBV6-5 with TRBJ2-2; 7 positions match TRBD1. Germline trimming cut 6 bases from V and 3 bases from J; bases unmatched to any gene: 7. Germline CDR1 reads MNHEY; CDR2 reads SVGAGI. The CDR3 sequence is 15 residues long. The CDR3: CASSRQGPDTGELFF. For the CDR3, the DNA is TGTGCCAGCAGCAGACAGGGACCGGACACCGGGGAGCTGTTTTTT.

The chain links TRBV7-9 to TRBJ1-4; 8 bases agree with TRBD1. V was clipped by 5 bases and J by 2 bases; unmatched bases: 1. CDR3 length: 14 residues. The germline CDR1 and CDR2 sequences are SEHNR and FQNEAQ (reference sequence). CDR3 in amino acids: CASSRTGTNEKLFF. In nucleotides, the CDR3 is TGTGCCAGCAGCCGGACAGGGACTAATGAAAAACTGTTTTTT.

The chain couples TRBV5-6 to TRBJ2-1, with 9 bases that match TRBD2. This CDR3 contains 17 residues. V was clipped by 6 bases and J by 5 bases; unmatched bases: 15. CDR1 and CDR2 from the germline V gene are SGHDT and YYEEEE. The CDR3 sequence is CASTEQEGLARNNEQFF. In nucleotides, the CDR3 is TGTGCCAGCACCGAACAGGAAGGACTAGCGAGAAACAATGAGCAGTTCTTC.

This clonotype was found a few times. The chain is built from TRBV6-2 or TRBV6-3 and TRBJ2-2; 9 nucleotides match TRBD1. The CDR3 is 16 amino acids. Germline CDR1 reads MNHEY; CDR2 reads SVGEGT. J lost 4 bases, V lost 3 bases, and 6 bases had no gene match. The CDR3: CASSYSGTGTTGELFF. The CDR3 region has the DNA TGTGCCAGCAGTTATTCCGGGACAGGGACCACCGGGGAGCTGTTTTTT.

This clonotype was recorded many times. The chain combines TRBV6-2 or TRBV6-3 with TRBJ2-3, with a possible D match to TRBD2 (5 bases). There are 15 residues in the CDR3. V was cut by 6 bases and J by 1 base, with 14 bases left in between. Looked up from germline, CDR1 is MNHEY and CDR2 is SVGEGT. For the CDR3, the DNA is TGTGCCAGCAGCCCCCTTAGCGTGGGCACAGATACGCAGTATTTT. Translating gives CASSPLSVGTDTQYF.

This clonotype was seen repeatedly, ten times or more. The V and J genes are TRBV6-1 and TRBJ1-4; maybe TRBD1 (5 bases). Germline lookup yields CDR1 MNHNS and CDR2 SASEGT. V gave up 0 bases and J gave up 0 bases, with 14 bases separating them. There are 18 residues in the CDR3. CDR3 nucleotides: TGTGCCAGCAGTGAAGCAAAGGCGGGGGTCGCAACTAATGAAAAACTGTTTTTT. Its translation is CASSEAKAGVATNEKLFF.

This clonotype was seen a handful of times. The V and J genes are TRBV28 and TRBJ1-6; D gene ambiguous. V was trimmed by 2 bases and J by 7 bases, leaving 9 bases between them. CDR1 and CDR2 from the germline V gene are MDHEN and SYDVKM. The CDR3 is made up of 14 amino acids. Here the CDR3 reads CASSLLQRNSPLHF. The DNA for the CDR3 is TGTGCCAGCAGTTTACTACAGAGGAATTCACCCCTCCACTTT.

The V call is TRBV5-1, the J call TRBJ2-5; D gene unclear. The CDR3 has 14 amino acids. Trimming removed 0 bases from V and 5 bases from J, with 11 bases in between. Germline-derived CDR1 and CDR2 are SGHRS and YFSETQ. CDR3 loop: CASSLEGLGETQYF. The CDR3 coding sequence is TGCGCCAGCAGCTTGGAAGGGTTAGGGGAGACCCAGTACTTC.

This clonotype has at least ten counts. The chain has TRBV6-5 and TRBJ1-1; a possible D gene is TRBD1 (5 bases). The CDR3 is made up of 14 amino acids. The V gene lost 2 bases and the J gene lost 2 bases, with 9 bases spanning the gap. The germline V gene has CDR1 MNHEY and CDR2 SVGAGI. The CDR3 DNA reads TGTGCCAGCAGTTACGGGACGGTAAACACTGAAGCTTTCTTT. Translated: CASSYGTVNTEAFF.

CDR3 protein: CASSPHSGRGSNEQFF. The CDR3 DNA reads as TGTGCCAGCAGTCCACATAGCGGGAGGGGGTCAAATGAGCAGTTCTTC. The J gene is TRBJ2-1, the V gene TRBV12-3 or TRBV12-4; 11 positions match TRBD2. This CDR3 contains 16 residues. V lost 5 bases and J lost 7; bases outside the gene matches: 10.

Ten or more counts support this clonotype. This sequence joins TRBV6-2 or TRBV6-3 and TRBJ1-1; D is possibly TRBD1 (6 bases). Germline V gives CDR1 MNHEY, CDR2 SVGEGT. This CDR3 comprises 16 residues. Trimming removed 2 bases from V and 0 bases from J, with 13 bases in between. The CDR3 loop reads CASSYSRGRMNTEAFF. The CDR3 DNA reads TGTGCCAGCAGTTACAGCAGGGGCAGAATGAACACTGAAGCTTTCTTT.

This rearrangement joins TRBV2 to TRBJ1-4, with a tentative D call TRBD1 (6 bases). Germline V gives CDR1 SNHLY, CDR2 FYNNEI. This CDR3 comprises 14 residues. Deletions cut 6 bases from V and 0 bases from J, with 8 bases between. As DNA, the CDR3 is TGTGCCAGCAGAGGACAGACAACTAATGAAAAACTGTTTTTT. Translated: CASRGQTTNEKLFF.

This clonotype has at least ten counts. This chain links TRBV7-3 with TRBJ2-2; 11 nucleotides match TRBD2. From germline, CDR1 is SGHTA and CDR2 FQGTGA. With 6 bases clipped from V and 5 bases from J, the junction kept 5 bases outside the gene matches. There are 15 residues in the CDR3. The CDR3 protein is CASRLTSGSTGELFF. CDR3 in DNA: TGTGCCAGCAGGCTAACTAGCGGGAGTACCGGGGAGCTGTTTTTT.

This chain joins TRBV28 and TRBJ2-7; D is perhaps TRBD1 or TRBD2 (6 bases each). This CDR3 is built from 13 residues. Trimming stripped 8 bases from V and 3 bases from J, with 14 bases between. Looked up from germline, CDR1 is MDHEN and CDR2 is SYDVKM. CDR3 DNA: TGTGCCAGCGGGCGGGACACCCTCTACGAGCAGTACTTC. This translates into CASGRDTLYEQYF.

There are a few counts of this clonotype. J is TRBJ2-1 and V is TRBV18; tentative D call: TRBD2 (6 bases). The CDR3 spans 15 residues. V was pared by 8 bases and J by 2 bases, with 16 bases between. Germline assignment: CDR1 KGHSH and CDR2 LQKENI. As DNA, the CDR3 is TGTGCCAGCAAGGAGGGGTCAGGCGCCTACAATGAGCAGTTCTTC. It specifies CASKEGSGAYNEQFF.

This rearrangement joins TRBV9 to TRBJ2-2; D is uncertain. Germline values: CDR1 SGDLS, CDR2 YYNGEE. The CDR3 has 13 amino acids. V lost 0 bases and J 3 bases, leaving 3 bases between the germline ends. The CDR3 sequence: CASSVGDTGELFF. Here the CDR3 DNA reads TGTGCCAGCAGCGTAGGGGACACCGGGGAGCTGTTTTTT.

A few counts support this clonotype. V is TRBV9 and J is TRBJ2-5, with a weak D call TRBD2 (5 bases). Trimming cost V 3 bases and J 3 bases, with 15 bases left between them. The CDR3 totals 15 residues. CDR1 and CDR2 from the germline V gene are SGDLS and YYNGEE. DNA of the CDR3: TGTGCCAGCAGCGGGCCGTCACTAGTGAAAGAGACCCAGTACTTC. As protein: CASSGPSLVKETQYF. Filled out from reference TRBV9 and TRBJ2-5, the complete variable domain reads DSGVTQTPKHLITATGQRVTLRCSPRSGDLSVYWYQQSLDQGLQFLIQYYNGEERAKGNILERFSAQQFPDLHSELNLSSLELGDSALYFCASSGPSLVKETQYFGPGTRLLVL.

V usage is TRBV7-2 and J usage is TRBJ2-4; no clear D. The CDR3 length is 13 residues. V was cut by 6 bases and J by 0 bases, with 6 bases left in between. Per germline, CDR1 SGHTA and CDR2 FQGNSA. The CDR3 is CASRSLAKNIQYF. The CDR3 DNA is TGTGCCAGCAGATCACTAGCCAAAAACATTCAGTACTTC. The full variable domain, in which reference TRBV7-2 and TRBJ2-4 provide the parts outside the CDR3, is GAGVSQSPSNKVTEKGKDVELRCDPISGHTALYWYRQSLGQGLEFLIYFQGNSAPDKSGLPSDRFSAERTGGSVSTLTIQRTQQEDSAVYLCASRSLAKNIQYFGAGTRLSVL.

V is TRBV29-1 and J is TRBJ1-1, with a tentative D call TRBD1 (6 bases). The CDR3 covers 13 residues. V was shortened by 5 bases and J by 1 base, with 11 bases between the two germline ends. In germline, CDR1 is SQVTM, CDR2 ANQGSEA. The CDR3 DNA reads TGCAGCGTTATCGGGACACCGAACACTGAAGCTTTCTTT. This codes for CSVIGTPNTEAFF.

The chain has TRBV7-2 and TRBJ1-1, with D uncertain. Germline-derived CDR1 and CDR2 are SGHTA and FQGNSA. The CDR3 runs 15 residues. V shed 1 base and J shed 3 bases, with 12 bases lying between them. In DNA, the CDR3 is TGTGCCAGCAGCTTAGTAGCAGGAAGTCACACTGAAGCTTTCTTT. Its protein is CASSLVAGSHTEAFF.